The present TCR beta chain was sequenced within a study of spatial heterogeneity in lung cancer. A word on this clonotype: The size of this beta chain means little, since it is a stray read in a library made for alpha chains.

The sample's time point: sample taken at primary tumor resection. Tumor, nontumor lung or frozen PBMC supplied whole RNA that was sequenced unsorted. Germline CDR1 is LGHNA and CDR2 is YNFKEQ. Trimming pared 0 bases from V and 10 bases from J, leaving 16 bases between. This CDR3 comprises 15 residues. Each molecule of TCR cDNA was tagged with one unique molecular identifier. TCRdb used MiXCR to reprocess the 5' RACE reads, holding one entry per CDR3 protein. In the table there are 6,600 or so distinct CDR3 sequences, 5% to 7% of which are singletons. The material was normal lung tissue next to the tumor, obtained at surgery. The rearrangement links TRBV4-2 to TRBJ2-1; D possibly corresponds to TRBD2 (6 bases). This TCR came from a female donor with early-stage non-small cell lung cancer. The CDR3 DNA sequence: TGTGCCAGCAGCCAAGATGTGATAGCGGTACAAGAGCAGTTCTTC. Its translation: CASSQDVIAVQEQFF.